The 9 T cell receptor beta chains below were found in one sample sequenced in a study of T cell changes during pregnancy in multiple sclerosis. Clones were read by immunoSEQ multiplex PCR, and TCRdb kept only the in-frame ones, dropping some. The table lists under 40,000 clones, more than 75% of them singletons. The sequencing here drew on peripheral blood, taken in the second trimester of pregnancy. These receptor sequences come from a female donor in good health, enrolled as a control in a pregnancy study.

The chain employs TRBV5-4 and TRBJ1-2; 7 nucleotides match TRBD1. J was trimmed by 7 bases and V by 0 bases; bases with no gene match: 6. The CDR3 covers 14 residues. CDR1 and CDR2 (germline): SGHNT, YYREEE (reference sequence). The CDR3 region is CASSLGGGGGGYTF. As DNA, the CDR3 is TGTGCCAGCAGCTTGGGAGGAGGGGGCGGTGGCTACACCTTC.

The rearrangement links TRBV27 to TRBJ1-1; D remains unclear. The length of the CDR3 is 15 residues. Between the trimmed V and J ends, which lost 8 bases and 3 bases, there was a span of 19 bases. From germline, CDR1 is MNHEY and CDR2 SMNVEV (reference sequence). CDR3 in DNA: TGTGCCAGCCGGACTATTTTTTGGCCCGACACTGAAGCTTTCTTT. Its translation is CASRTIFWPDTEAFF.

The chain uses TRBV5-6 and TRBJ1-4; D is perhaps TRBD1 (5 bases). With 0 bases removed from V and 8 bases from J, the gap between germline ends came to 11 bases. Germline loops: CDR1 SGHDT, CDR2 YYEEEE. The CDR3 totals 14 residues. In nucleotides, the CDR3 is TGTGCCAGCAGCTTGGCGGGGGTTAGAGAAAAACTGTTTTTT. Protein product: CASSLAGVREKLFF.

The rearrangement joins TRBV28 to TRBJ1-1; D gene uncertain. The CDR3 has 12 amino acids. The V and J ends lost 6 bases and 6 bases respectively, with 11 bases between them. Germline loops: CDR1 MDHEN, CDR2 SYDVKM. The CDR3 DNA is TGTGCCAGCAGCCTAGGCGGTCCTGAAGCTTTCTTT. Translating gives CASSLGGPEAFF. The variable domain in full, completed from reference TRBV28 and TRBJ1-1, reads DVKVTQSSRYLVKRTGEKVFLECVQDMDHENMFWYRQDPGLGLRLIYFSYDVKMKEKGDIPEGYSVSREKKERFSLILESASTNQTSMYLCASSLGGPEAFFGQGTRLTVV.

The V call is TRBV10-3, the J call TRBJ2-4; D may be TRBD2 (5 bases). CDR3 size: 15 residues. The germline V gene has CDR1 ENHRY and CDR2 SYGVKD. V lost 4 bases and J 0 bases, leaving 10 bases between the germline ends. Written as DNA, the CDR3 is TGTGCCATCAGTGCGGACGGGGTAGCCAAAAACATTCAGTACTTC. Its translation is CAISADGVAKNIQYF.

This clone is a singleton in its sample. The chain employs TRBV7-2 and TRBJ2-7; D perhaps matches TRBD1 (6 bases). Trimming cost V 5 bases and J 3 bases, with 11 bases left between them. The V gene's germline CDR1 is SGHTA and CDR2 FQGNSA. The CDR3 runs 13 residues. The CDR3 region has the DNA TGTGCCAGCAGCCAAGGACAGATCTACGAGCAGTACTTC. It specifies CASSQGQIYEQYF.

The rearrangement joins TRBV27 to TRBJ2-7; 14 positions match TRBD2. V lost 6 bases, J lost 2 bases, and 3 bases stayed unmatched. CDR1 is MNHEY, CDR2 SMNVEV, per germline (reference sequence). The CDR3 sequence is 15 residues long. CDR3 amino acids: CASSRLAGGPYEQYF. CDR3 coding DNA: TGTGCCAGCAGCCGACTAGCGGGAGGGCCCTACGAGCAGTACTTC.

V is TRBV7-3 and J is TRBJ2-1; 9 nucleotides align to TRBD1. The V gene's germline CDR1 is SGHTA and CDR2 FQGTGA. Trimming took 4 bases from V and 6 from J; bases not matched to a gene: 7. CDR3 length equals 15 residues. CDR3 coding DNA: TGTGCCAGCAGCTCAACCGGGACAGGGTCCAATGAGCAGTTCTTC. Encoded protein: CASSSTGTGSNEQFF.

This sequence joins TRBV30 and TRBJ1-4; tentatively, D is TRBD1 (6 bases). Trimming left V 5 bases short and J 4 bases short, with 14 bases between. The CDR3 runs 14 residues. Germline V gives CDR1 GTSNPN, CDR2 SVGIG (reference sequence). The CDR3 region is CAWFHRANNEKLFF. The CDR3 nucleotides read TGTGCCTGGTTTCACAGGGCGAATAATGAAAAACTGTTTTTT.